These 18 T cell receptor beta chains share one sample of origin, sequenced in a study of CD8+CD57+ T cells in acquired aplastic anemia. Genomic DNA, serving as template, underwent TCR beta VDJ and CDR3 profiling. TCRdb independently ran MiXCR on the reads; one entry per CDR3 protein. The sample has nearly 60,000 distinct CDR3 sequences, 57% seen once. CD8+CD57+ cell expansion had been shown by flow cytometry in patients chosen for sequencing. The sample consisted of sorted CD4+, CD8+, or CD8+CD57+ T cells (not recorded which) from PBMCs. Receptors were obtained from a human donor with aplastic anemia.

On this clonotype itself: One end of the junction fails to match germline, which may point to a read error. The chain employs TRBV4-1 and TRBJ2-1, with 8 bases fitting TRBD1. CDR3 length: 16 residues. Germline V gene data show CDR1 as MGHRA and CDR2 as YSYEKL. The CDR3 is CASSQVIQGAGDEQFF. CDR3 in DNA: TGTGCCAGCAGCCAGGTGATCCAGGGGGCAGGCGATGAGCAGTTCTTC.

This sequence joins TRBV15 and TRBJ2-7, with TRBD2 matching 10 bases. This CDR3 is built from 16 residues. V shed 5 bases and J 3 bases; nucleotides not matched to a gene: 10. From germline, CDR1 is LNHNV and CDR2 YYDKDF (reference sequence). The CDR3 sequence: CATSRKSSGGYYEQYF. CDR3 DNA: TGTGCCACCAGCCGGAAGAGTAGCGGGGGGTACTACGAGCAGTACTTC.

This clonotype occurred many times. For the CDR3, the DNA is TGTGCCAGTACGGACAGCATGTATAGCAATCAGCCCCAGCATTTT. It codes for CASTDSMYSNQPQHF. The V gene is TRBV6-5, the J gene TRBJ1-5; D is perhaps TRBD1 (6 bases). The CDR3 length is 15 residues. V was clipped by 9 bases and J by 0 bases, with 15 bases between them. Per the germline V gene, CDR1 is MNHEY and CDR2 is SVGAGI.

J is TRBJ2-7 and V is TRBV15; 10 bases are shared with TRBD2. Germline V gene data show CDR1 as LNHNV and CDR2 as YYDKDF (reference sequence). The CDR3 extends over 15 amino acids. Trimming removed 3 bases from V and 3 bases from J; junction bases left unmatched: 5. The CDR3 protein is CATSSGLAVGYEQYF. The CDR3 DNA reads TGTGCCACCAGCAGCGGACTAGCGGTCGGCTACGAGCAGTACTTC.

There are many counts of this clonotype. The chain uses TRBV12-3 or TRBV12-4 and TRBJ1-1; maybe TRBD1 (5 bases). The CDR3 loop spans 14 amino acids. Trimming took off 3 bases at V and 5 bases at J, with 13 bases between the two ends. CDR3 sequence (DNA): TGTGCCAGCAGTTTTGGTGGGGCAGGGACTGAAGCTTTCTTT. Encoded protein: CASSFGGAGTEAFF.

Many counts were recorded for this clonotype. This chain joins TRBV6-5 and TRBJ1-1, with 8 bases lining up with TRBD1. Germline V gene sequence: CDR1 MNHEY, CDR2 SVGAGI. The CDR3 spans 14 residues. The ends lost 4 bases at V and 1 base at J; junction bases unmatched: 2. CDR3 region: CASSWTGPNTEAFF. The CDR3, as DNA: TGTGCCAGCAGTTGGACAGGGCCGAACACTGAAGCTTTCTTT.

This clonotype was seen repeatedly, ten times or more. The V gene is TRBV5-1, the J gene TRBJ2-5; no definite D call. V dropped 4 bases and J dropped 2 bases, with 3 bases sitting between them. Germline assignment: CDR1 SGHRS and CDR2 YFSETQ. The CDR3 runs to 11 residues. CDR3 in DNA: TGCGCCAGCAGCGCGCAAGAGACCCAGTACTTC. It is translated as CASSAQETQYF. Based on the CDR3 plus reference TRBV5-1 and TRBJ2-5, the full variable domain is KAGVTQTPRYLIKTRGQQVTLSCSPISGHRSVSWYQQTPGQGLQFLFEYFSETQRNKGNFPGRFSGRQFSNSRSEMNVSTLELGDSALYLCASSAQETQYFGPGTRLLVL.

There are a few counts of this clonotype. This rearrangement joins TRBV27 to TRBJ2-5; TRBD1 agrees at 7 bases. J gave up 5 bases and V 6 bases, and 6 bases lay outside the gene matches. CDR3 length: 13 amino acids. Per the germline V gene, CDR1 is MNHEY and CDR2 is SMNVEV (reference sequence). CDR3 DNA: TGTGCCAGCAGACAGACAGGGTCGGAGACCCAGTACTTC. Its protein product is CASRQTGSETQYF.

This sequence joins TRBV20-1 and TRBJ2-7, with D maybe TRBD2 (5 bases). The CDR3 covers 13 residues. CDR1 DFQATT and CDR2 SNEGSKA come from the germline V gene (reference sequence). The ends were cut back, 7 bases at V and 2 bases at J, with 15 bases in the middle. The CDR3: CSGSHPGTYEQYF. In DNA form, the CDR3 reads TGCAGTGGCAGCCATCCGGGGACCTACGAGCAGTACTTC.

This clonotype was detected only once. The chain links TRBV20-1 to TRBJ2-1; D is unresolved. The CDR3 sequence is 12 residues long. Deletions cut 4 bases from V and 2 bases from J, with 6 bases between. Germline CDR1 DFQATT, CDR2 SNEGSKA (reference sequence). The CDR3 DNA reads TGCAGTGCTACCGACCCCTACAATGAGCAGTTCTTC. Encoded protein: CSATDPYNEQFF.

The V gene is TRBV10-1, the J gene TRBJ2-7, with TRBD1 matching over 8 bases. The CDR3 length is 15 residues. V shed 6 bases and J 2 bases; nucleotides not matched to a gene: 9. Germline lookup yields CDR1 WNHNN and CDR2 SYGVQD (reference sequence). CDR3 sequence (DNA): TGCGCCAGCAGCGAGGGACAGGAATTCCCCTACGAGCAGTACTTC. Translation: CASSEGQEFPYEQYF.

This sequence joins TRBV7-3 and TRBJ2-7; possibly TRBD2 for D (6 bases). Matching the DNA end better, TRBJ2-5 makes the J call doubtful. CDR3 size: 13 residues. The V gene's germline CDR1 is SGHTA and CDR2 FQGTGA. Here the CDR3 reads CASSSMEGETQYF. Written as DNA, the CDR3 is TGTGCCAGCAGCTCCATGGAGGGAGAGACCCAGTACTTC.

V and J are TRBV7-8 and TRBJ1-3; D might be TRBD1 (5 bases). Trimming stripped 5 bases from V and 4 bases from J, with 12 bases between. The CDR3 runs to 14 residues. Per the germline V gene, CDR1 is SGHVS and CDR2 is FQNEAQ. The CDR3 loop is CASSPDGTGNTIYF. CDR3 DNA: TGTGCCAGCAGCCCGGACGGGACCGGAAACACCATATATTTT.

This clonotype was found a few times. The chain carries TRBV5-1 and TRBJ2-7; either TRBD1 or TRBD2 may supply D (5 bases each). Trimming left V 5 bases short and J 4 bases short, with 13 bases between. CDR1 and CDR2 (germline): SGHRS, YFSETQ. The CDR3 spans 13 residues. CDR3 in DNA: TGCGCCAGCAGTTCGGGGACCGAATACGAGCAGTACTTC. This translates into CASSSGTEYEQYF.

This clonotype appeared many times. V and J are TRBV20-1 and TRBJ1-3; the D is unclear. CDR3 length equals 16 residues. CDR1 and CDR2 (germline): DFQATT, SNEGSKA (reference sequence). Trimming stripped 6 bases from V and 4 bases from J, with 22 bases between. CDR3 in amino acids: CSARGPPRRGGNTIYF. CDR3 coding DNA: TGCAGTGCCCGCGGCCCCCCCAGACGGGGAGGAAACACCATATATTTT.

For this clonotype: A clone one base away is much larger, so this may be a read error. The V and J genes are TRBV7-8 and TRBJ2-2; D may be TRBD2 (6 bases). The germline V gene encodes CDR1 SGHVS and CDR2 FQNEAQ. V lost 7 bases and J 4 bases, leaving 19 bases between the germline ends. The CDR3 has 16 amino acids. Written as DNA, the CDR3 is TGTGCCAGCATTTATCCCCGCGGGGCGACCACCGGGGAGCTGTTTTTT. Translation gives CASIYPRGATTGELFF.

The chain combines TRBV20-1 with TRBJ2-7; 12 bases are a match to TRBD2. The CDR3 length is 15 residues. Germline V gene data show CDR1 as DFQATT and CDR2 as SNEGSKA (reference sequence). J was trimmed by 3 bases and V by 4 bases; bases with no gene match: 7. CDR3 coding DNA: TGCAGTGCTATTCTACTAGCGGGGGGAAGCTACGAGCAGTACTTC. Its translation: CSAILLAGGSYEQYF.

The CDR3 region has the DNA TGTGCCAGCAGCTCAGCACACAGCAATCAGCCCCAGCATTTT. It encodes CASSSAHSNQPQHF. V gene TRBV7-2 combines with J gene TRBJ1-5; no clear D gene. The CDR3 spans 14 residues. Between the trimmed V and J ends, which lost 4 bases and 1 base, there was a span of 8 bases. Germline CDR1 SGHTA, CDR2 FQGNSA.